One and the same sample provided the 8 T cell receptor beta chains below, sequenced in a study of cytomegalovirus exposure and HLA in healthy donors. PCR involved 60 Vbeta and 13 Jbeta primers. TCRdb's table, derived via immunoSEQ multiplex PCR, lists solely in-frame clones and lacks some. The table has about 140,000 clones, 73% seen once. Sequenced input: PBMCs. The receptors were sampled from a human donor in good health.

The sample holds a few counts of this clone. The V and J genes are TRBV7-3 and TRBJ2-1; D might be TRBD2 (6 bases). The CDR3 is made up of 16 amino acids. The germline V gene has CDR1 SGHTA and CDR2 FQGTGA. The V and J ends lost 0 bases and 4 bases respectively, with 13 bases between them. The CDR3 region has the DNA TGTGCCAGCAGCTTAACGGCGGGACGGAGATACAATGAGCAGTTCTTC. It codes for CASSLTAGRRYNEQFF.

This clone has more than one count but fewer than ten. This chain links TRBV28 with TRBJ1-1; D might be TRBD1 (6 bases). The ends were cut back, 2 bases at V and 5 bases at J, with 12 bases in the middle. The CDR3 sequence is 14 residues long. CDR1 and CDR2 (germline): MDHEN, SYDVKM. As DNA, the CDR3 is TGTGCCAGCAGTTTAGCCAGGGGTCTGACTGAAGCTTTCTTT. Translated: CASSLARGLTEAFF.

The rearrangement uses TRBV15 and TRBJ2-1, with D perhaps matching TRBD2 (6 bases). CDR3 length: 15 residues. Germline CDR1 reads LNHNV; CDR2 reads YYDKDF (reference sequence). Trimming took off 6 bases at V and 0 bases at J, with 12 bases between the two ends. The CDR3, as DNA: TGTGCCACCAGAGACGCGGGAAGCTCCTACAATGAGCAGTTCTTC. Translation: CATRDAGSSYNEQFF.

The V and J genes are TRBV2 and TRBJ1-5, with D perhaps matching TRBD1 (6 bases). CDR3 length: 14 residues. CDR1 SNHLY and CDR2 FYNNEI come from the germline V gene. V was pared by 5 bases and J by 6 bases, with 14 bases between. CDR3 in amino acids: CASSQQGEVQPQHF. In nucleotides, the CDR3 is TGTGCCAGCAGTCAACAGGGAGAGGTTCAGCCCCAGCATTTT.

This chain links TRBV2 with TRBJ2-7; tentatively, D is TRBD2 (5 bases). This CDR3 comprises 13 residues. Trimming left V 2 bases short and J 6 bases short, with 11 bases between. In germline, CDR1 is SNHLY, CDR2 FYNNEI. The CDR3 nucleotides read TGTGCCAGCAGTGAATCGGCTAGCTGCGAGCAGTACTTC. Its protein is CASSESASCEQYF. Together with reference TRBV2 and TRBJ2-7, the CDR3 gives the full variable domain: EPEVTQTPSHQVTQMGQEVILRCVPISNHLYFYWYRQILGQKVEFLVSFYNNEISEKSEIFDDQFSVERPDGSNFTLKIRSTKLEDSAMYFCASSESASCEQYFGPGTRLTVT.

V usage is TRBV27 and J usage is TRBJ2-7, with 10 bases fitting TRBD2. The CDR3 runs 15 residues. Germline CDR1 is MNHEY and CDR2 is SMNVEV (reference sequence). The V segment lost 5 bases and the J segment 3 bases; nucleotides outside the gene matches: 7. For the CDR3, the DNA is TGTGCCAGCAGTGAGGGACTAGCGCAAATCTACGAGCAGTACTTC. Protein product: CASSEGLAQIYEQYF.

V is TRBV18 and J is TRBJ2-7, with TRBD1 matching 8 bases. The V gene's germline CDR1 is KGHSH and CDR2 LQKENI. V shed 8 bases, J shed 3 bases, and the junction held 6 bases outside the gene matches. The CDR3 is 13 residues long. CDR3 coding DNA: TGTGCCAGCAACCCGGACAGGGACTACGAGCAGTACTTC. Protein sequence: CASNPDRDYEQYF.

The chain links TRBV6-5 to TRBJ1-1, with 8 bases that match TRBD1. The trim removed 6 bases at V and 3 bases at J, leaving 3 bases unmatched. This CDR3 is 13 amino acids long. Germline CDR1 is MNHEY and CDR2 is SVGAGI. For the CDR3, the DNA is TGTGCCAGCAGCCGGACAGGGCACACTGAAGCTTTCTTT. Translating it yields CASSRTGHTEAFF.